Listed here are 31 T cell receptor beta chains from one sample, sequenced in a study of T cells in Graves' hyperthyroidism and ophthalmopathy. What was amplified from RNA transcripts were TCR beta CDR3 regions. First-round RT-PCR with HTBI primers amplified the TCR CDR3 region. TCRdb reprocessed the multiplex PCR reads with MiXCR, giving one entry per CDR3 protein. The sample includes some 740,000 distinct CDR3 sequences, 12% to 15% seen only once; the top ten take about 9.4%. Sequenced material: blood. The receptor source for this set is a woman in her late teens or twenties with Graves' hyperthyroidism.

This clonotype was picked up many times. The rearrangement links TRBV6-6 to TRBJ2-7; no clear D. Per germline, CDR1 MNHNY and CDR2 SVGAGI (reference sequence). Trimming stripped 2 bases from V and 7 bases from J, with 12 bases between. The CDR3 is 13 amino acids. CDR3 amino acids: CASSYPGAREQYF. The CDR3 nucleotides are TGTGCCAGCAGTTACCCTGGCGCGAGAGAGCAGTACTTC.

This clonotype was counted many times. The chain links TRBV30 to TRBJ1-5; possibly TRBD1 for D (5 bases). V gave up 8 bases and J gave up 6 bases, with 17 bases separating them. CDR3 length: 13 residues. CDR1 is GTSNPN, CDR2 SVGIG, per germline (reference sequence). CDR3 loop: CALSGGLTQPQHF. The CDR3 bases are TGTGCCCTATCCGGGGGATTAACTCAGCCCCAGCATTTT.

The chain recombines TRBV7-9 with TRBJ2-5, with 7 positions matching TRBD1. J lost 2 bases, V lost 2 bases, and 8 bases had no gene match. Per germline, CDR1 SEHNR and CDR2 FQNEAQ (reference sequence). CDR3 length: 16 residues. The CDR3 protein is CASSLPLGGRQETQYF. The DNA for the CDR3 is TGTGCCAGCAGCTTACCGCTAGGGGGCCGGCAAGAGACCCAGTACTTC.

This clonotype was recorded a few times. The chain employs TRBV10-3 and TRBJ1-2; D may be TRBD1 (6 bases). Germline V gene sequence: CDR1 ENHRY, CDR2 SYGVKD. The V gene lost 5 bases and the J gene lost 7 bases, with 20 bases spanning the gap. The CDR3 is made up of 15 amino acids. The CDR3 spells CAISQILDSLSGYTF. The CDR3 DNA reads TGTGCCATCAGTCAGATCCTGGACAGCCTAAGTGGCTACACCTTC.

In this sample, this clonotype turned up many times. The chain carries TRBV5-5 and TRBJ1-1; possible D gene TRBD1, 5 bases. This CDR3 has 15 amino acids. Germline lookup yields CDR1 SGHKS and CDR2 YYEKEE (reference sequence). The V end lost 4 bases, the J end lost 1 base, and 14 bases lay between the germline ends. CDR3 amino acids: CASSPYRTSNTEAFF. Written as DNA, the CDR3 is TGTGCCAGCAGCCCTTACAGGACTTCGAACACTGAAGCTTTCTTT.

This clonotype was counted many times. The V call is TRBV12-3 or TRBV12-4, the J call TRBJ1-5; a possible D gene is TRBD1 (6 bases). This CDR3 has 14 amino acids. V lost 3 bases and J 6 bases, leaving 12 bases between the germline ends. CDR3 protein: CASSFRGAGQPQHF. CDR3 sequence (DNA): TGTGCCAGCAGTTTTCGGGGGGCAGGTCAGCCCCAGCATTTT.

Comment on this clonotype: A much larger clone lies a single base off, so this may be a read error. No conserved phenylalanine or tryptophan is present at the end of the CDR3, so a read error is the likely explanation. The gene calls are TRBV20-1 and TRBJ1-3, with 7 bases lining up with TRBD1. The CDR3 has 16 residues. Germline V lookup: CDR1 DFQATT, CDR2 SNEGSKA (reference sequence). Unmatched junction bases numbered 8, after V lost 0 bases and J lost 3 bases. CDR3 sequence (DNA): TGCAGTGCTAGAGATCGTTCCAGGGGGAATGGAAACACCATATATTTA. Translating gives CSARDRSRGNGNTIYL.

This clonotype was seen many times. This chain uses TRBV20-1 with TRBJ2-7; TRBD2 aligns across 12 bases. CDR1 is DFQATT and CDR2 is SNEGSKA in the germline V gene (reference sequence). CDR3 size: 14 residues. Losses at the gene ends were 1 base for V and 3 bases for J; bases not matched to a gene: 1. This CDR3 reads CSARGTSGDYEQYF. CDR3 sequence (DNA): TGCAGTGCTAGAGGGACTAGCGGGGACTACGAGCAGTACTTC.

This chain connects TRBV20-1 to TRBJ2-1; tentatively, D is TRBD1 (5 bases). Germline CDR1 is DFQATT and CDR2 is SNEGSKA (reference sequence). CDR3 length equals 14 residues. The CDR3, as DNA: TGCAGCCCCTGGGGTCAAGACAGCCCCAATGAGCAGTTCTTC. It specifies CSPWGQDSPNEQFF.

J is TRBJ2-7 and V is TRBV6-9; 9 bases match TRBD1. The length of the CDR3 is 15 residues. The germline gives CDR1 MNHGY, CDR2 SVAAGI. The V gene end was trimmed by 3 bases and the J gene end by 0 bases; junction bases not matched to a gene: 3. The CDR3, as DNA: TGTGCCAGCAGTTACGAACAGGGGGCCTCCTACGAGCAGTACTTC. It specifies CASSYEQGASYEQYF.

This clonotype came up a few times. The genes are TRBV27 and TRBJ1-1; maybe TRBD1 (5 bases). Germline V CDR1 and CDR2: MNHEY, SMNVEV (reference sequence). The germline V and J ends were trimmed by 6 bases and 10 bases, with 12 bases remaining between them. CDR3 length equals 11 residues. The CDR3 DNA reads TGTGCCAGCAGGAGAAGGGGCAGAGCTTTCTTT. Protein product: CASRRRGRAFF.

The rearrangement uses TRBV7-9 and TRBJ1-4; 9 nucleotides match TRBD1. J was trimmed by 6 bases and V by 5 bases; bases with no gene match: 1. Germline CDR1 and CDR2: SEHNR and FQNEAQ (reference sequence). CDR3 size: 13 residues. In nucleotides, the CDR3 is TGTGCCAGCAGCCGACAGGGGGATGAAAAACTGTTTTTT. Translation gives CASSRQGDEKLFF.

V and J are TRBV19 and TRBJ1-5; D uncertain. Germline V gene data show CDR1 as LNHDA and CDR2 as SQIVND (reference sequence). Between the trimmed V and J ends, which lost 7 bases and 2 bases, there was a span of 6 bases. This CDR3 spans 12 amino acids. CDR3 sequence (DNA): TGTGCCAGTACACGGGGCAATCAGCCCCAGCATTTT. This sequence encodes CASTRGNQPQHF. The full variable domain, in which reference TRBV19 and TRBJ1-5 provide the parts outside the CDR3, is DGGITQSPKYLFRKEGQNVTLSCEQNLNHDAMYWYRQDPGQGLRLIYYSQIVNDFQKGDIAEGYSVSREKKESFPLTVTSAQKNPTAFYLCASTRGNQPQHFGDGTRLSIL.

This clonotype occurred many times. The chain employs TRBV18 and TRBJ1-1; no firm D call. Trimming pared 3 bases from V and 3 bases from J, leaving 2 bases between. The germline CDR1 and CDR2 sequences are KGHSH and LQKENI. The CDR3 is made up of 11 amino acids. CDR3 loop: CASSPDTEAFF. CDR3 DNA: TGTGCCAGCTCACCGGACACTGAAGCTTTCTTT.

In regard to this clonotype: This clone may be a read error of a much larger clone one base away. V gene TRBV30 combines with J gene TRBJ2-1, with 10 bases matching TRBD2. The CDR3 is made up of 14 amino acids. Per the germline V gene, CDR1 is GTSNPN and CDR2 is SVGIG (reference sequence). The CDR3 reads CAWRIAGGYNEQSF. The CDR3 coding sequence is TGTGCCTGGAGGATAGCGGGAGGCTACAATGAGCAGTCCTTC.

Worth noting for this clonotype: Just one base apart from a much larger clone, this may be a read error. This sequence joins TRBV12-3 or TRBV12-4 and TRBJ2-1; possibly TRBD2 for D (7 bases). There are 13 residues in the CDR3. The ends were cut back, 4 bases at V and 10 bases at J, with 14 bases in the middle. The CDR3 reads CASSWGGLGEQFF. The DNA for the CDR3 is TGTGCCAGCAGTTGGGGGGGCCTAGGCGAGCAGTTCTTC.

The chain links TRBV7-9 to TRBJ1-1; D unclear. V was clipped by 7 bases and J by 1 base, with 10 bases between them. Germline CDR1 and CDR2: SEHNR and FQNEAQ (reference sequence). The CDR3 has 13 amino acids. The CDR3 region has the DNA TGTGCCAGCAATAAGGCCGGGAACACTGAAGCTTTCTTT. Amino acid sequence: CASNKAGNTEAFF.

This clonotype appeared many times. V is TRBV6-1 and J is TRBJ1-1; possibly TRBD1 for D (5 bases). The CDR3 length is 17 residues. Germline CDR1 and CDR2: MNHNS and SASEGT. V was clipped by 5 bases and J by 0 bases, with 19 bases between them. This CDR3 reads CASSFDRGRNLNTEAFF. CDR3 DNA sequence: TGTGCCAGCAGTTTCGATCGGGGCCGAAACTTGAACACTGAAGCTTTCTTT.

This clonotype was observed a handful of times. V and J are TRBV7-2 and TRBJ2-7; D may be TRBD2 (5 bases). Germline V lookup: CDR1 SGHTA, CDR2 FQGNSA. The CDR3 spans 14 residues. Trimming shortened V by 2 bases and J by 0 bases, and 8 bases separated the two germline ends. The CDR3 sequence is CASSLYSASYEQYF. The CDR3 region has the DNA TGTGCCAGCAGCTTATATAGCGCCTCCTACGAGCAGTACTTC. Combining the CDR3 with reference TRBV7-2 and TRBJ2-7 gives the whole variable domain GAGVSQSPSNKVTEKGKDVELRCDPISGHTALYWYRQSLGQGLEFLIYFQGNSAPDKSGLPSDRFSAERTGGSVSTLTIQRTQQEDSAVYLCASSLYSASYEQYFGPGTRLTVT.

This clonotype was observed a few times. Written as DNA, the CDR3 is TGTGCCAGCAGCCCTGGACAGGGCCATGAGCAGTTCTTC. Translating it yields CASSPGQGHEQFF. The chain joins TRBV3-1 to TRBJ2-1; 8 bases match TRBD1. The CDR3 runs to 13 residues. Per germline, CDR1 LGHDT and CDR2 YNNKEL (reference sequence). V gave up 4 bases and J gave up 8 bases; unmatched junction bases: 4.

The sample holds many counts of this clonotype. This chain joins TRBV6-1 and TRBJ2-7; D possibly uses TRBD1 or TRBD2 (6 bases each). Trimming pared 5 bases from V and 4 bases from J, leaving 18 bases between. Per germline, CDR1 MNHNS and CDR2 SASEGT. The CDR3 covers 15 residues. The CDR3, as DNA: TGTGCCAGCAGTTATATAGGGGGGCCCCCTTACGAGCAGTACTTC. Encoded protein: CASSYIGGPPYEQYF.

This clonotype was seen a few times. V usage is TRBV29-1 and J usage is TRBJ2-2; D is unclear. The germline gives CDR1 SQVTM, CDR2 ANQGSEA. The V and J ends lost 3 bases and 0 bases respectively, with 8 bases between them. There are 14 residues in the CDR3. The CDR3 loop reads CSVEGFPNTGELFF. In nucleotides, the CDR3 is TGCAGCGTTGAGGGGTTTCCGAACACCGGGGAGCTGTTTTTT.

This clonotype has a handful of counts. DNA for the CDR3: TGTGCCAGCAGGAAAGGGACTACAGTTTACGAGCAGTACTTC. Translated: CASRKGTTVYEQYF. V usage is TRBV12-3 or TRBV12-4 and J usage is TRBJ2-7; TRBD2 matches 7 bases. This CDR3 is built from 14 residues. V gave up 6 bases and J gave up 4 bases; unmatched junction bases: 9.

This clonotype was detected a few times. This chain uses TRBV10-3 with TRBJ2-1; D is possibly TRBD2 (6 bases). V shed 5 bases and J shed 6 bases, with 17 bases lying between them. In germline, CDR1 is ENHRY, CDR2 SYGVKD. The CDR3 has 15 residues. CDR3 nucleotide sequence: TGTGCCATCAGTCAACTAGCCTTGGCCCCCAATGAGCAGTTCTTC. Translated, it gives CAISQLALAPNEQFF.

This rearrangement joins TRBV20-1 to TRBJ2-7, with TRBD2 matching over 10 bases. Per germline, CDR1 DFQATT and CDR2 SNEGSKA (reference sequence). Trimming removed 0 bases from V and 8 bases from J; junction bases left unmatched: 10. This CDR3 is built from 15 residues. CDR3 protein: CSAREGASGRKQQYF. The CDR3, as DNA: TGCAGTGCTAGAGAGGGAGCTAGCGGGAGAAAACAGCAGTACTTC.

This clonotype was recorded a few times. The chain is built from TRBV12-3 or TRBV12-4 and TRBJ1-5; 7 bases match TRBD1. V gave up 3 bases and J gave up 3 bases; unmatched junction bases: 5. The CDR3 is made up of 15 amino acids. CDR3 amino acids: CASSFETGPNQPQHF. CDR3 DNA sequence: TGTGCCAGCAGTTTCGAGACAGGGCCCAATCAGCCCCAGCATTTT.

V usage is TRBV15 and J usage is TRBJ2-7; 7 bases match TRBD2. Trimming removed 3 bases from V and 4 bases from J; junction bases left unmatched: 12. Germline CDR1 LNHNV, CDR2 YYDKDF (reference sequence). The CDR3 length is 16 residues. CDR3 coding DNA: TGTGCCACCAGCAGGCAGATCGTGGGAGGGCCGTACGAGCAGTACTTC. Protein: CATSRQIVGGPYEQYF.

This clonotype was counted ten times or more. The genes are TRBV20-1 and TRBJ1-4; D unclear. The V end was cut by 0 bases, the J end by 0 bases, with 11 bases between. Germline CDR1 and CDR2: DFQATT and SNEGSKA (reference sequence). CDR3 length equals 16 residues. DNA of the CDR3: TGCAGTGCTAGAGACCCTACATCGGCAACTAATGAAAAACTGTTTTTT. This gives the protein CSARDPTSATNEKLFF.

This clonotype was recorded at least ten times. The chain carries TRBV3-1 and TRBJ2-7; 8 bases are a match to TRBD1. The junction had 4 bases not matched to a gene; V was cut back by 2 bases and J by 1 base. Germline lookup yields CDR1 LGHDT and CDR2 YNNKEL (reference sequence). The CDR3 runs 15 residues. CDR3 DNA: TGTGCCAGCAGCCAATGGGACAGGTCGTCCTACGAGCAGTACTTC. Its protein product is CASSQWDRSSYEQYF.

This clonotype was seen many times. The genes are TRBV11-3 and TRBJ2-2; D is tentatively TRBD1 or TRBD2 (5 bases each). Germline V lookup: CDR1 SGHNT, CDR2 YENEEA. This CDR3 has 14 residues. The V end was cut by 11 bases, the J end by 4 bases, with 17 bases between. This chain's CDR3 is CALTPRDRTGELFF. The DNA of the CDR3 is TGTGCCCTTACCCCTCGGGACCGCACCGGGGAGCTGTTTTTT. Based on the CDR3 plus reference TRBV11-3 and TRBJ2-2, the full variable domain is EAGVVQSPRYKIIEKKQPVAFWCNPISGHNTLYWYLQNLGQGPELLIRYENEEAVDDSQLPKDRFSAERLKGVDSTLKIQPAELGDSAVYLCALTPRDRTGELFFGEGSRLTVL.

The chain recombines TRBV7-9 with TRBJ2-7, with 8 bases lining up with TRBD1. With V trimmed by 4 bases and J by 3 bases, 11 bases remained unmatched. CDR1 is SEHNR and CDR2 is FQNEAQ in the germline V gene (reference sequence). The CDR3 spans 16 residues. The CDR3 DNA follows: TGTGCCAGCAGCTCCACCCCGGGACAGGCTATCTACGAGCAGTACTTC. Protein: CASSSTPGQAIYEQYF. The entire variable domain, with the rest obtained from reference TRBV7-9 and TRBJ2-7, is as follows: DTGVSQNPRHKITKRGQNVTFRCDPISEHNRLYWYRQTLGQGPEFLTYFQNEAQLEKSRLLSDRFSAERPKGSFSTLEIQRTEQGDSAMYLCASSSTPGQAIYEQYFGPGTRLTVT.